This TCR beta chain was profiled in a study of blood T cells in healthy people across ages. CDR1 DFQATT and CDR2 SNEGSKA come from the germline V gene (reference sequence). The CDR3 sequence is 12 residues long. With 5 bases removed from V and 11 bases from J, the gap between germline ends came to 18 bases. A note on this clonotype: A read error may explain this, as a much larger clone is one base away.

It was with a sample-barcoded 5' primer and a J-beta primer mix that a second PCR of roughly 7 to 12 cycles was run. Each cDNA molecule received a tag from a template-switch adaptor that had 12 random nucleotides. Each CDR3 protein is one row after TCRdb ran MiXCR on the 5' RACE reads. The sample carries approximately 680,000 distinct CDR3 sequences, 32% recorded once. The receptor's source is a woman of 80 years or more in good health. The sample consisted of blood. This chain connects TRBV20-1 to TRBJ2-5, with D tentatively TRBD2 (6 bases). CDR3 amino acids: CSADYAYGRQYF. The CDR3 DNA reads TGCAGTGCTGACTATGCCTATGGGAGGCAGTACTTC.